This T cell receptor (beta chain) was sequenced during a study of shared clonotypes between healthy human individuals. Study-level findings and limits: Clonotypes shared by all four donors outscored non-shared clonotypes in generation probability. Represented genetic and exposure-history diversity was restricted by having few donors.

This was a deep-level run. Across several immunoSEQ plates, the genomic DNA of each subset was split evenly. The table came from immunoSEQ multiplex PCR; TCRdb's copy has only in-frame clones and leaves some out. There are about 820,000 clones in the sample; 80% to 95% occur only once, and around 24% lies in the top ten. The table lists this clone with a few counts. As yet, its antigen is unknown. Naive CD8 cells lacked CD45RO and underwent positive selection for CCR7, leaving out terminally differentiated effector memory CD45RA+ cells. The CDR3 loop spans 16 amino acids. V lost 2 bases, J lost 5 bases, and 10 bases stayed unmatched. From germline, CDR1 is SEHNR and CDR2 FQNEAQ (reference sequence).

The sample was naive CD8+ T cells sorted from blood. V and J are TRBV7-9 and TRBJ2-7; 9 bases are a match to TRBD1. The origin of this receptor is a man aged 30-40 years in good health. Written as DNA, the CDR3 is TGTGCCAGCAGCTTACTACCGGGACAGGGAAAGGACGAGCAGTACTTC. It codes for CASSLLPGQGKDEQYF.